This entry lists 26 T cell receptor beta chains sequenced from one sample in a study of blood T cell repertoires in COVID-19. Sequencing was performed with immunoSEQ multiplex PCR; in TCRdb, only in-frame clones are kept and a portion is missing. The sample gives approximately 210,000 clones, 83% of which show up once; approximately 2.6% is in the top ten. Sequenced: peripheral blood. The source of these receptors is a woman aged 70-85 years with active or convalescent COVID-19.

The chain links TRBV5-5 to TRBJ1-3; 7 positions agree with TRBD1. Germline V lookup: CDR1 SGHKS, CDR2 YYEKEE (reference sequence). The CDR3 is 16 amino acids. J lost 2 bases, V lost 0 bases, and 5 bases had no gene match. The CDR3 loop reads CASSLVTGSTGNTIYF. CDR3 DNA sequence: TGTGCCAGCAGCTTGGTGACAGGGAGTACTGGAAACACCATATATTTT.

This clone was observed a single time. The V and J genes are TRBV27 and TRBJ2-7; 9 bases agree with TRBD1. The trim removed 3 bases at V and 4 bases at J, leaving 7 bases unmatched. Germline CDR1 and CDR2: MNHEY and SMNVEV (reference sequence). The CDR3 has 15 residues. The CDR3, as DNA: TGTGCCAGCAGTTTTTTGGGGGACAGGGAGTACGAGCAGTACTTC. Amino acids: CASSFLGDREYEQYF.

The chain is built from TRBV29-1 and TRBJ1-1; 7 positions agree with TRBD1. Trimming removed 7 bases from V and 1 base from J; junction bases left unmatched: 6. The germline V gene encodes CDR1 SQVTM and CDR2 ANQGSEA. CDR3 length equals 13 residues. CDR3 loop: CSAWGQKNTEAFF. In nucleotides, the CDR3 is TGCAGCGCCTGGGGACAGAAGAACACTGAAGCTTTCTTT.

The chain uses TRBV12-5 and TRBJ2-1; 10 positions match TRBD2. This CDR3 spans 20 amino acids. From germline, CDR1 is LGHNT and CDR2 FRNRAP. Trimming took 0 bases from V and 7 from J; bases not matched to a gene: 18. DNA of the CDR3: TGTGCTAGTGGTTTGGTACGAGTGGGCCTAGCGGGGGAGTCTGAGAATGAGCAGTTCTTC. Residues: CASGLVRVGLAGESENEQFF.

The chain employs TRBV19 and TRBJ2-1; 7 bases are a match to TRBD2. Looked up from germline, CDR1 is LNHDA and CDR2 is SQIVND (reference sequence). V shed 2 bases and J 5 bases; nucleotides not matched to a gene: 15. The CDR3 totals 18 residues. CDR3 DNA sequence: TGTGCCAGTAGTATATATCCGGGCTTGGGTCTAGCGGACAATGAGCAGTTCTTC. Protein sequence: CASSIYPGLGLADNEQFF.

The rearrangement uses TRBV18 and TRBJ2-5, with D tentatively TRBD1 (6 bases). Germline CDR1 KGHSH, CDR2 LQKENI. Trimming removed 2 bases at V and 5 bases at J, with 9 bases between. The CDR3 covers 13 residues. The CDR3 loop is CASSPGQIETQYF. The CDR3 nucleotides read TGTGCCAGCTCACCAGGACAGATTGAGACCCAGTACTTC. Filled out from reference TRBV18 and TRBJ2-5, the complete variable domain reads NAGVMQNPRHLVRRRGQEARLRCSPMKGHSHVYWYRQLPEEGLKFMVYLQKENIIDESGMPKERFSAEFPKEGPSILRIQQVVRGDSAAYFCASSPGQIETQYFGPGTRLLVL.

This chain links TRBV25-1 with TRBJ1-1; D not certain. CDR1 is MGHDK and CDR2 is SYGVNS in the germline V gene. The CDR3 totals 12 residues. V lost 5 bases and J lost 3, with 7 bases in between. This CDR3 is CASSTPDTEAFF. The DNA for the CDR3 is TGTGCCAGCAGTACTCCGGACACTGAAGCTTTCTTT.

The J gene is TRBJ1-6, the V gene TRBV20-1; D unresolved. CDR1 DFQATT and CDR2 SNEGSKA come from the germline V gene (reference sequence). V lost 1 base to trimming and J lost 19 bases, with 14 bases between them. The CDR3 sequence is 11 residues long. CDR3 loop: CSARGSTRWHF. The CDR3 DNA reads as TGCAGTGCTAGAGGATCCACCCGGTGGCACTTT.

Written as DNA, the CDR3 is TGCGCCAGCAGCTTGGTAGCTGTTAGCTCCTACAATGAGCAGTTCTTC. Protein product: CASSLVAVSSYNEQFF. This sequence joins TRBV5-1 and TRBJ2-1; D is uncertain. Trimming cost V 0 bases and J 0 bases, with 10 bases left between them. This CDR3 contains 16 residues. Looked up from germline, CDR1 is SGHRS and CDR2 is YFSETQ.

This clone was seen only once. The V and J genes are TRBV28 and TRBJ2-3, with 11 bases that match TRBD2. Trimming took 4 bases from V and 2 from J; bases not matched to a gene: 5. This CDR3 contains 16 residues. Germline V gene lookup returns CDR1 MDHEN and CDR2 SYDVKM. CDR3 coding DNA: TGTGCCAGCAGTTCTTTAGCGGGAGGGGACACAGATACGCAGTATTTT. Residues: CASSSLAGGDTDTQYF.

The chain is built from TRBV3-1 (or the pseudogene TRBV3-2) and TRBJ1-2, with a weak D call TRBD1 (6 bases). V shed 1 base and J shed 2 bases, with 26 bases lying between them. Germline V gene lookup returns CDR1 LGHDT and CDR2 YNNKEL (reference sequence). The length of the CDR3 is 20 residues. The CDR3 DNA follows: TGTGCCAGCAGCCAAGGTTACAGGGTCTATTTTGAAGCCCTAAACTATGGCTACACCTTC. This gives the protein CASSQGYRVYFEALNYGYTF.

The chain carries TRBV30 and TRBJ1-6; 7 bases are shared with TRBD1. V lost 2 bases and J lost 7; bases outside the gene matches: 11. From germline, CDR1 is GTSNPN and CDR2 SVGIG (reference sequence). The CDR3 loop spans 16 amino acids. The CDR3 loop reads CAWSFETGFGNSPLHF. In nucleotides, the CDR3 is TGTGCCTGGAGTTTCGAGACAGGGTTTGGGAATTCACCCCTCCACTTT.

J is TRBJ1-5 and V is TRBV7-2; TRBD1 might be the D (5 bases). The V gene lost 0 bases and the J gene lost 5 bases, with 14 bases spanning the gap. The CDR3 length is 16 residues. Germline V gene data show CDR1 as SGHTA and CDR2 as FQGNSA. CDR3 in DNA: TGTGCCAGCAGCTTAGCGGCGGGGGTGGTGGATCAGCCCCAGCATTTT. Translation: CASSLAAGVVDQPQHF. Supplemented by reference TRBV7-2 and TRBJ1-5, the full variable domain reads GAGVSQSPSNKVTEKGKDVELRCDPISGHTALYWYRQSLGQGLEFLIYFQGNSAPDKSGLPSDRFSAERTGGSVSTLTIQRTQQEDSAVYLCASSLAAGVVDQPQHFGDGTRLSIL.

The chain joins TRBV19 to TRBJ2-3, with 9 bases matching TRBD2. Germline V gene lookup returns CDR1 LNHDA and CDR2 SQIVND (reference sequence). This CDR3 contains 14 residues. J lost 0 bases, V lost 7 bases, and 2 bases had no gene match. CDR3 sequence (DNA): TGTGCCAGTAATGGACTAGCGAGCACAGATACGCAGTATTTT. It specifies CASNGLASTDTQYF.

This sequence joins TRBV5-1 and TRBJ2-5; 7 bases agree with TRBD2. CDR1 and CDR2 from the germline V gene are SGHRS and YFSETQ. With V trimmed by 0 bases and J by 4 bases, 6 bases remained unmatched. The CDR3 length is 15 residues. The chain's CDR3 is CASSLEGTTLETQYF. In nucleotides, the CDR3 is TGCGCCAGCAGCTTGGAAGGGACTACCTTAGAGACCCAGTACTTC.

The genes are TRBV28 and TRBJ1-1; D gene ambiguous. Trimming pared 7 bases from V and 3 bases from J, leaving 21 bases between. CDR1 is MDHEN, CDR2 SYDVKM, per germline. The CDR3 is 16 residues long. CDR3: CASTHIKQRRDTEAFF. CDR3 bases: TGTGCCAGCACTCATATCAAACAGCGGAGGGACACTGAAGCTTTCTTT.

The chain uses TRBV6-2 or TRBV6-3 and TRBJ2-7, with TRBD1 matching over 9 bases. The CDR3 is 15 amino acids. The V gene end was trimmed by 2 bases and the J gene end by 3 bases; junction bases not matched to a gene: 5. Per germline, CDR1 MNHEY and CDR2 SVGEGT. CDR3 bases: TGTGCCAGCAGTTACGAGGGACAGGGCTTCTACGAGCAGTACTTC. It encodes CASSYEGQGFYEQYF.

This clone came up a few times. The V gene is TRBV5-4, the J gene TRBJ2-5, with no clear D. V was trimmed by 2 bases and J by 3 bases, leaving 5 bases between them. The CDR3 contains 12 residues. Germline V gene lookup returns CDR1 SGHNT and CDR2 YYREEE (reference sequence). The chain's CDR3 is CASSLTEETQYF. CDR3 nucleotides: TGTGCCAGCAGCTTAACAGAAGAGACCCAGTACTTC.

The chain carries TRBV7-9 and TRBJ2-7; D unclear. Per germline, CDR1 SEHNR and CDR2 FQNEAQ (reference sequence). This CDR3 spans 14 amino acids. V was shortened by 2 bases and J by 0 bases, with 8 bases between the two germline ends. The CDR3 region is CASSLMESSYEQYF. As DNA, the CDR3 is TGTGCCAGCAGCTTAATGGAGAGCTCCTACGAGCAGTACTTC.

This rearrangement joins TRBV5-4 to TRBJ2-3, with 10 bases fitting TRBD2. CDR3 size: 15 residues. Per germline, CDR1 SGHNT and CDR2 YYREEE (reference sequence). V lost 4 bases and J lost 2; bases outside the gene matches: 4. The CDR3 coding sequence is TGTGCCAGCAGCGACACTAGCGGGGTCACAGATACGCAGTATTTT. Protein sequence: CASSDTSGVTDTQYF.

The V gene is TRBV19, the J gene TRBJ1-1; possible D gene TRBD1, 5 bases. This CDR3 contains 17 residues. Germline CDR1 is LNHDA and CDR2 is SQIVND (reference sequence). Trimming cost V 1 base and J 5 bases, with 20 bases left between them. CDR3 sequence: CASSIVSDGGGGTEAFF. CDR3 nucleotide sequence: TGTGCCAGTAGTATAGTCTCGGACGGTGGGGGAGGAACTGAAGCTTTCTTT.

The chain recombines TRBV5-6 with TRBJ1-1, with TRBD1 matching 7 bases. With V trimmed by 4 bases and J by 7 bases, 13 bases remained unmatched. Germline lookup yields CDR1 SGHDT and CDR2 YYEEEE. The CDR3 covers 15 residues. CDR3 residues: CASSRSGTARLEAFF. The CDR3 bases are TGTGCCAGCAGCCGTTCCGGGACAGCTAGACTTGAAGCTTTCTTT. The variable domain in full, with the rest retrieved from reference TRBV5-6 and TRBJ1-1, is DAGVTQSPTHLIKTRGQQVTLRCSPKSGHDTVSWYQQALGQGPQFIFQYYEEEERQRGNFPDRFSGHQFPNYSSELNVNALLLGDSALYLCASSRSGTARLEAFFGQGTRLTVV.

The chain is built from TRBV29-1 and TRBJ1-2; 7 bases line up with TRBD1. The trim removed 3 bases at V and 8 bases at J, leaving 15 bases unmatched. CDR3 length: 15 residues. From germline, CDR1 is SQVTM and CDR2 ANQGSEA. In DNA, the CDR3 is TGCAGCGTTGATAGGGTTCTGACAGGGCAGGACGGCTACACCTTC. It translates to CSVDRVLTGQDGYTF.

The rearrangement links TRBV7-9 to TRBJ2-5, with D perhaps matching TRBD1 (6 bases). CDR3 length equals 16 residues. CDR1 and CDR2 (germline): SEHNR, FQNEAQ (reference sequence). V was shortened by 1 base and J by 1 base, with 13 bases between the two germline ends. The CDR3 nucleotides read TGTGCCAGCAGCTTAGATATACAGGGATTCCAAGAGACCCAGTACTTC. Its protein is CASSLDIQGFQETQYF.

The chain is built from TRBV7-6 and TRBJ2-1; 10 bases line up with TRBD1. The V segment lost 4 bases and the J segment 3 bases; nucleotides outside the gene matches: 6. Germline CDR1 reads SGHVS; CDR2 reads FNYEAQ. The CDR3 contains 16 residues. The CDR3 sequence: CASSSTGDRGYNEQFF. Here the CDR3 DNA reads TGTGCCAGCAGCTCGACGGGGGACAGGGGCTACAATGAGCAGTTCTTC.

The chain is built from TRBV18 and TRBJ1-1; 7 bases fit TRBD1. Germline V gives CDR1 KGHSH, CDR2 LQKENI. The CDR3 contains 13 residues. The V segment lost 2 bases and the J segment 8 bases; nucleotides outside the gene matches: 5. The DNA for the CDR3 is TGTGCCAGCTCACCAGACAGGGAAGGCGAAGCTTTCTTT. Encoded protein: CASSPDREGEAFF.